This T cell receptor beta chain is from a study of T cell responses to AZD1222 COVID-19 vaccine. With respect to this clone: What it binds is not known.

The CDR3 spans 12 residues. V dropped 2 bases and J dropped 8; count of bases not matched to a gene: 2. Whole-study findings and limits: None of the repertoires were sampled until the peak T cell response had passed. Increased Spike-specific TCR breadth and depth were observed after two AZD1222 doses. The study reported that nearly half of spike-specific TCRs target unmutated variant regions.

Assay: immunoSEQ multiplex PCR; the TCRdb copy retains only in-frame clones and omits some. The table shows roughly 150,000 clones, with over 90% occurring only once. This sequence was found in an adult in good health. The chain combines TRBV12-3 or TRBV12-4 with TRBJ1-1; TRBD1 matches 7 bases. The sequencing here drew on peripheral blood, taken on day 0 of AZD1222 vaccination. CDR3 sequence (DNA): TGTGCCAGCAGTTTAAGGGGACAGGAAGCTTTCTTT. This gives the protein CASSLRGQEAFF.